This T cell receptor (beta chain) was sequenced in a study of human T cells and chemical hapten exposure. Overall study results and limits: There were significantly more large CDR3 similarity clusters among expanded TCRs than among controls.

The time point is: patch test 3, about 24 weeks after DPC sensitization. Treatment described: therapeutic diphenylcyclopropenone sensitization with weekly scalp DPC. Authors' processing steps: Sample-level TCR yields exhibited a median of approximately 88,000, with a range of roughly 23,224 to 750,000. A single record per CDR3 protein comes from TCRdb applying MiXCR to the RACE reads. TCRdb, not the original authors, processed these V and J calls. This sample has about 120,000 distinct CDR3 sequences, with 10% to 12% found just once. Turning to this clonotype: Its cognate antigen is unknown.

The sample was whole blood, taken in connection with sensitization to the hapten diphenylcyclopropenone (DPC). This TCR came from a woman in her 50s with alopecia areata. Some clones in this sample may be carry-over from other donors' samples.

The CDR3: CAISDLAGATDTQYF. In DNA, the CDR3 is TGTGCCATCAGTGATCTAGCGGGGGCCACAGATACGCAGTATTTT. The rearrangement joins TRBV10-3 to TRBJ2-3, with 10 bases lining up with TRBD2. CDR1 and CDR2 (germline): ENHRY, SYGVKD. The CDR3 is 15 residues long. V was clipped by 3 bases and J by 2 bases; unmatched bases: 2.